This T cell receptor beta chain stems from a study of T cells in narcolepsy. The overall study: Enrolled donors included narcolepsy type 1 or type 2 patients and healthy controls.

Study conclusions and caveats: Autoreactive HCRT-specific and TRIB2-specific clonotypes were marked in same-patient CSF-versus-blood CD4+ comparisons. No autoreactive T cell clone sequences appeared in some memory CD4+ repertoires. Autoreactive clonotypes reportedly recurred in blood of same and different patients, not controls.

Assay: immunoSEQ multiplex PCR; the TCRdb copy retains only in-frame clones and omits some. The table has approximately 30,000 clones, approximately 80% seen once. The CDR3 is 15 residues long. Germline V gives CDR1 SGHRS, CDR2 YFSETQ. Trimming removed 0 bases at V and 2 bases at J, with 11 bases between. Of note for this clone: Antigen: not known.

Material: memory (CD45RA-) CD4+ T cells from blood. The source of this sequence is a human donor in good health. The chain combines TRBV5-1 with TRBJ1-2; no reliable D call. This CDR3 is CASSLEWSENYGYTF. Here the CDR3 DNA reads TGCGCCAGCAGCTTGGAGTGGAGCGAGAACTATGGCTACACCTTC.